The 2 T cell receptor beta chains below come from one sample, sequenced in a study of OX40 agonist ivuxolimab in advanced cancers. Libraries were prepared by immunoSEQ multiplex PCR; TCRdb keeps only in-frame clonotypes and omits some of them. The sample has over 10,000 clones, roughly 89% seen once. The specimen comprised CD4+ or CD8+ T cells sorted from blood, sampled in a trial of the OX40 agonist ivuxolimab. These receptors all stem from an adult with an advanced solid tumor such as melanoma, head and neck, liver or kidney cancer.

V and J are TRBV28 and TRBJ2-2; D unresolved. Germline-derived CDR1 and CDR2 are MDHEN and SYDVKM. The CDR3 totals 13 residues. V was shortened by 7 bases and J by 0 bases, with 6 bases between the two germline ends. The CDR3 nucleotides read TGTGCCAGCAACGTACCGAACACCGGGGAGCTGTTTTTT. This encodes CASNVPNTGELFF.

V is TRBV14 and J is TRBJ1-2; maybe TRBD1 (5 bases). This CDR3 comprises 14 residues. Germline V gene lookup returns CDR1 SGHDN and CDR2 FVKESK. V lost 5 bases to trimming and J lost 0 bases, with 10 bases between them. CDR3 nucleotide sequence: TGTGCCAGCAGCAGGGGAGTAGCTAACTATGGCTACACCTTC. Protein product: CASSRGVANYGYTF.